The present entry profiles one T cell receptor (beta chain) with its context. What it recognizes is unknown. TCRdb's table, derived via immunoSEQ multiplex PCR, lists solely in-frame clones and lacks some. The data hold 45,000 to 60,000 clones, with about 86% observed a single time. Trimming took off 3 bases at V and 8 bases at J, with 13 bases between the two ends. The CDR3 is 12 residues long. CDR1 is GTSNPN and CDR2 is SVGIG in the germline V gene (reference sequence). The sample originates from a study of memory CD4+ T cells and cytomegalovirus serostatus. Study summary: Healthy Belgian adult donors included under ten CMV-positive and some 24 CMV-negative people.

Single viable CD3+CD4+CD8-CD45RO+ cells were sorted as the memory CD4+ T cells. Study results and limitations: Each of 55 to 80 CMV-associated TCRbeta sequences occurred in one to five individuals. Suggested: most of the CMV-linked TCR signature lies in CD4+ memory cells. CMV serostatus prediction reached median AUC approximately 0.96, or 0.89 with US-trained model.

This chain connects TRBV30 to TRBJ1-1, with D possibly TRBD1 on 5 matching bases. This clonotype originated in an adult in good health and CMV-seropositive. Source material: memory CD4+ T cells from blood. CDR3 sequence: CAWREGAREAFF. DNA for the CDR3: TGTGCCTGGAGAGAAGGGGCCAGAGAAGCTTTCTTT.